This TCR beta chain was identified during a study of CD8 T cells in ankylosing spondylitis. Whole-study findings and limits: Peripheral blood held disease-linked clones only at relatively low frequency, and these were CD8+. The clones that were linked to disease were reported to be significantly enriched in matched synovial fluid samples from ankylosing spondylitis patients. Roughly eight highly homologous variants made up a TCR beta motif that seemed to typify ankylosing spondylitis blood. Reactive arthritis synovial fluid and blood previously showed some of these motif variants.

This clonotype was seen repeatedly, ten times or more. Its antigen is undetermined. Per germline, CDR1 KGHDR and CDR2 SFDVKD. The CDR3 spans 15 residues. V lost 4 bases, J lost 3 bases, and 11 bases lay in between. Using quantitative 5'-RACE with molecular barcodes, the authors made TCR beta libraries. TCRdb analysed the 5' RACE reads with MiXCR anew, one entry per CDR3 protein. The sample includes 200,000 to 250,000 distinct CDR3 sequences, 6% to 8% of them seen just once. The TCR sequence derives from a male donor with ankylosing spondylitis. The source material was blood, either unsorted or a sorted T cell fraction (not recorded which). The chain is built from TRBV24-1 and TRBJ2-2, with TRBD1 as a possible D gene (6 bases). The CDR3, as DNA: TGTGCCACCAGTGACCCGGACAGATACACCGGGGAGCTGTTTTTT. This translates into CATSDPDRYTGELFF.